The next 29 T cell receptor beta chains were all read from a single sample in a study of control samples from healthy donors and cancer patients. Using immunoSEQ multiplex PCR, the repertoire was profiled, and TCRdb retains in-frame clones only, with some absent. The data contain 170,000 or so clones, just under 95% of them singletons. The sequencing sample was made of blood. These receptors all come from a man younger than 35 in good health.

The CDR3 is CASSLFYKNEQFF. DNA of the CDR3: TGTGCCAGCAGCTTGTTCTACAAGAATGAGCAGTTCTTC. The chain combines TRBV5-8 with TRBJ2-1; D is undetermined. Germline CDR1 and CDR2: SGHTS and YDEGEE. The CDR3 sequence is 13 residues long. V was trimmed by 1 base and J by 7 bases, leaving 9 bases between them.

The rearrangement joins TRBV9 to TRBJ1-3, with D hard to call. The V and J ends lost 1 base and 0 bases respectively, with 5 bases between them. CDR3 length: 14 amino acids. Germline V CDR1 and CDR2: SGDLS, YYNGEE. This CDR3 reads CASSVMSSGNTIYF. CDR3 DNA sequence: TGTGCCAGCAGCGTAATGAGCTCTGGAAACACCATATATTTT.

The J gene is TRBJ2-3, the V gene TRBV19; either TRBD1 or TRBD2 may fit D (6 bases each). V gave up 5 bases and J gave up 6 bases, with 18 bases separating them. CDR1 and CDR2 (germline): LNHDA, SQIVND (reference sequence). This CDR3 has 15 residues. CDR3 residues: CASSPPGAPGDTQYF. The CDR3 region has the DNA TGTGCCAGTAGTCCCCCGGGGGCCCCGGGGGATACGCAGTATTTT.

The V call is TRBV4-1, the J call TRBJ2-2, with TRBD2 matching over 9 bases. V was clipped by 0 bases and J by 1 base; unmatched bases: 0. CDR1 MGHRA and CDR2 YSYEKL come from the germline V gene. The CDR3 extends over 16 amino acids. The CDR3 bases are TGCGCCAGCAGCCAAGAACTAGCGGGGAACACCGGGGAGCTGTTTTTT. This translates into CASSQELAGNTGELFF.

V gene TRBV14 combines with J gene TRBJ2-3, with D tentatively TRBD1 (5 bases). Per germline, CDR1 SGHDN and CDR2 FVKESK. This CDR3 spans 16 amino acids. The V gene lost 4 bases and the J gene lost 4 bases, with 18 bases spanning the gap. CDR3 amino acids: CASSPSVTVIADTQYF. CDR3 sequence (DNA): TGTGCCAGCAGCCCTTCGGTGACAGTTATCGCAGATACGCAGTATTTT.

The chain has TRBV2 and TRBJ2-3; 8 positions agree with TRBD1. Germline values: CDR1 SNHLY, CDR2 FYNNEI. The J segment lost 3 bases and the V segment lost 5 bases, leaving 1 base of the junction unmatched. This CDR3 comprises 13 residues. The CDR3 bases are TGTGCCAGCAGTTGGACAGGGACAGATACGCAGTATTTT. Protein: CASSWTGTDTQYF. Together with reference TRBV2 and TRBJ2-3, the CDR3 gives the full variable domain: EPEVTQTPSHQVTQMGQEVILRCVPISNHLYFYWYRQILGQKVEFLVSFYNNEISEKSEIFDDQFSVERPDGSNFTLKIRSTKLEDSAMYFCASSWTGTDTQYFGPGTRLTVL.

This clone was picked up a small number of times. This CDR3 reads CASSLGLGGTKGTGELFF. The CDR3 DNA is TGTGCCAGCAGCTTAGGACTTGGGGGAACTAAGGGCACCGGGGAGCTGTTTTTT. The V and J genes are TRBV7-2 and TRBJ2-2; D may be TRBD1 or TRBD2 (5 bases each). The germline gives CDR1 SGHTA, CDR2 FQGNSA. V was shortened by 1 base and J by 4 bases, with 19 bases between the two germline ends. The length of the CDR3 is 18 residues.

The V call is TRBV2, the J call TRBJ1-4; D is unclear. CDR1 is SNHLY and CDR2 is FYNNEI in the germline V gene. The CDR3 covers 14 residues. Trimming left V 2 bases short and J 4 bases short, with 8 bases between. The CDR3 sequence is CASSETTYNEKLFF. CDR3 nucleotide sequence: TGTGCCAGCAGTGAAACTACTTATAATGAAAAACTGTTTTTT.

This clone was observed a single time. The chain couples TRBV2 to TRBJ1-5; 11 bases agree with TRBD1. With V trimmed by 6 bases and J by 6 bases, 4 bases remained unmatched. Germline lookup yields CDR1 SNHLY and CDR2 FYNNEI. The CDR3 is 14 residues long. The CDR3 DNA reads TGTGCCAGCAGGCCGGGACAGGGGGTTCAGCCCCAGCATTTT. Its protein product is CASRPGQGVQPQHF.

This clone has only one observation. CDR3 protein: CASISDSYEQYF. CDR3 bases: TGTGCCAGCATTTCGGACTCCTACGAGCAGTACTTC. This sequence joins TRBV6-5 and TRBJ2-7; D gene unclear. This CDR3 comprises 12 residues. Germline CDR1 reads MNHEY; CDR2 reads SVGAGI. Trimming shortened V by 7 bases and J by 0 bases, and 7 bases separated the two germline ends.

This rearrangement joins TRBV25-1 to TRBJ2-7; D could derive from TRBD1 or TRBD2 (5 bases each). Trimming removed 6 bases at V and 0 bases at J, with 15 bases between. The CDR3 has 15 residues. Germline CDR1 reads MGHDK; CDR2 reads SYGVNS. The chain's CDR3 is CASRSSGRSSYEQYF. In nucleotides, the CDR3 is TGTGCCAGCAGGTCCTCGGGACGGAGCTCCTACGAGCAGTACTTC.

The V and J genes are TRBV7-9 and TRBJ2-7, with TRBD1 matching 8 bases. Germline assignment: CDR1 SEHNR and CDR2 FQNEAQ (reference sequence). CDR3 length: 16 residues. The V and J ends lost 5 bases and 1 base, in that order; junction bases with no gene match: 10. The CDR3 reads CASSQDRVTESYEQYF. The DNA of the CDR3 is TGTGCCAGCAGCCAGGACAGGGTGACAGAATCCTACGAGCAGTACTTC.

V is TRBV7-9 and J is TRBJ1-2; 8 nucleotides match TRBD1. Germline V gene lookup returns CDR1 SEHNR and CDR2 FQNEAQ (reference sequence). With V trimmed by 3 bases and J by 2 bases, 2 bases remained unmatched. This CDR3 spans 14 amino acids. CDR3 protein: CASSFGQGNYGYTF. CDR3 coding DNA: TGTGCCAGCAGCTTTGGACAGGGCAACTATGGCTACACCTTC. The full variable domain, in which reference TRBV7-9 and TRBJ1-2 provide the parts outside the CDR3, is DTGVSQNPRHKITKRGQNVTFRCDPISEHNRLYWYRQTLGQGPEFLTYFQNEAQLEKSRLLSDRFSAERPKGSFSTLEIQRTEQGDSAMYLCASSFGQGNYGYTFGSGTRLTVV.

This chain uses TRBV9 with TRBJ1-5; D is uncertain. Per the germline V gene, CDR1 is SGDLS and CDR2 is YYNGEE. This CDR3 comprises 14 residues. The V gene lost 3 bases and the J gene lost 4 bases, with 11 bases spanning the gap. CDR3 bases: TGTGCCAGCAGCGCCCGGAAGAAAAATCAGCCCCAGCATTTT. Protein product: CASSARKKNQPQHF.

This chain uses TRBV7-8 with TRBJ1-2; D is perhaps TRBD1 (5 bases). Germline values: CDR1 SGHVS, CDR2 FQNEAQ. The V and J ends lost 5 bases and 5 bases respectively, with 9 bases between them. The CDR3 consists of 12 residues. The CDR3 is CASSRDSYGYTF. CDR3 nucleotide sequence: TGTGCCAGCAGCCGCGACAGTTATGGCTACACCTTC.

This chain connects TRBV6-1 to TRBJ1-2; perhaps TRBD1 as D (6 bases). Germline CDR1 is MNHNS and CDR2 is SASEGT. With 2 bases removed from V and 4 bases from J, the gap between germline ends came to 11 bases. The CDR3 sequence is 14 residues long. This CDR3 reads CASSEQSGVYGYTF. The DNA for the CDR3 is TGTGCCAGCAGTGAACAGTCAGGGGTCTATGGCTACACCTTC.

The J gene is TRBJ2-7, the V gene TRBV5-4; 9 nucleotides align to TRBD1. Per the germline V gene, CDR1 is SGHNT and CDR2 is YYREEE (reference sequence). V was pared by 0 bases and J by 4 bases, with 2 bases of the junction left unmatched. The CDR3 is made up of 14 amino acids. This CDR3 is CASSLGQGVYEQYF. CDR3 in DNA: TGTGCCAGCAGCTTGGGACAGGGGGTGTACGAGCAGTACTTC.

V is TRBV19 and J is TRBJ2-1; TRBD2 aligns across 9 bases. The germline gives CDR1 LNHDA, CDR2 SQIVND (reference sequence). The CDR3 spans 15 residues. Trimming took 6 bases from V and 8 from J; bases not matched to a gene: 11. This CDR3 is CASSTFAGGKDEQFF. The CDR3 region has the DNA TGTGCCAGTAGCACCTTTGCGGGGGGGAAGGATGAGCAGTTCTTC.

This rearrangement joins TRBV5-4 to TRBJ1-2; D not certain. Trimming stripped 4 bases from V and 4 bases from J, with 23 bases between. This CDR3 is built from 17 residues. CDR1 and CDR2 from the germline V gene are SGHNT and YYREEE (reference sequence). CDR3 in DNA: TGTGCCAGCAGCCCCGCTGGGCACGGACTTTGGATCTATGGCTACACCTTC. Translation: CASSPAGHGLWIYGYTF.

V usage is TRBV24-1 and J usage is TRBJ1-1; no clear D gene. The CDR3 runs 14 residues. Germline CDR1 is KGHDR and CDR2 is SFDVKD. Trimming removed 4 bases at V and 3 bases at J, with 11 bases between. The CDR3 DNA reads TGTGCCACCAGTGAGGCAGCCGATCACACTGAAGCTTTCTTT. Its translation: CATSEAADHTEAFF.

This rearrangement joins TRBV18 to TRBJ1-1; a weak D match, TRBD1 (5 bases). The CDR3 runs to 15 residues. V was clipped by 1 base and J by 5 bases, with 14 bases between them. Germline assignment: CDR1 KGHSH and CDR2 LQKENI. The CDR3 DNA reads TGTGCCAGCTCACCACGCGGCAGGGTAGAAACTGAAGCTTTCTTT. Translating gives CASSPRGRVETEAFF.

The chain combines TRBV7-6 with TRBJ1-6, with unresolved D. This CDR3 is built from 14 residues. Deletions cut 5 bases from V and 5 bases from J, with 10 bases between. Looked up from germline, CDR1 is SGHVS and CDR2 is FNYEAQ. CDR3 protein: CASSPGQHNSPLHF. The CDR3 DNA reads as TGTGCCAGCAGCCCCGGGCAGCATAATTCACCCCTCCACTTT.

This chain links TRBV28 with TRBJ2-1; 10 nucleotides align to TRBD2. CDR1 and CDR2 from the germline V gene are MDHEN and SYDVKM. Trimming at V came to 6 bases and at J to 6 bases, leaving 14 bases not matched to a gene. The CDR3 has 17 amino acids. CDR3 protein: CASSPIPGLASLNEQFF. The DNA of the CDR3 is TGTGCCAGCAGCCCCATCCCGGGACTAGCGTCCCTCAATGAGCAGTTCTTC.

The V and J genes are TRBV19 and TRBJ1-6; D is ambiguous. V was clipped by 5 bases and J by 7 bases, with 6 bases between them. Looked up from germline, CDR1 is LNHDA and CDR2 is SQIVND (reference sequence). This CDR3 has 12 residues. This chain's CDR3 is CASSSGNSPLHF. DNA for the CDR3: TGTGCCAGTAGTTCGGGGAATTCACCCCTCCACTTT.

V is TRBV5-1 and J is TRBJ1-3; 9 bases line up with TRBD1. CDR1 and CDR2 from the germline V gene are SGHRS and YFSETQ. This CDR3 comprises 14 residues. The V and J ends lost 6 bases and 4 bases, in that order; junction bases with no gene match: 5. CDR3 protein: CASKEDRGGNTIYF. CDR3 coding DNA: TGCGCCAGCAAGGAGGACAGGGGAGGAAACACCATATATTTT.

The chain employs TRBV28 and TRBJ1-5; possible D gene TRBD1, 6 bases. V was clipped by 6 bases and J by 2 bases, with 11 bases between them. CDR1 MDHEN and CDR2 SYDVKM come from the germline V gene. This CDR3 has 14 amino acids. The CDR3: CASSPYRGNQPQHF. The CDR3 coding sequence is TGTGCCAGCAGCCCTTACAGGGGCAATCAGCCCCAGCATTTT.

This chain joins TRBV5-1 and TRBJ2-7; a weak D match, TRBD2 (5 bases). Between the trimmed V and J ends, which lost 0 bases and 2 bases, there was a span of 15 bases. Per germline, CDR1 SGHRS and CDR2 YFSETQ. The CDR3 is 16 residues long. CDR3: CASSLAVASVTYEQYF. The CDR3 DNA reads as TGCGCCAGCAGCTTGGCGGTAGCGAGCGTGACCTACGAGCAGTACTTC.

Regarding this clone: A junction boundary mismatches the germline segment, possibly from a read error. The chain recombines TRBV3-1 (or the pseudogene TRBV3-2) with TRBJ1-1, with TRBD1 as a possible D gene (5 bases). There are 14 residues in the CDR3. Germline loops: CDR1 LGHDT, CDR2 YNNKEL (reference sequence). DNA for the CDR3: TGTGCCAGCAGCCCCACAATCCCAGTTTCTGCGGGGGTCTTT. Translation gives CASSPTIPVSAGVF.

The DNA for the CDR3 is TGTGCCAGTAGTATAGGCCTACAGACGCTCCAAGAGACCCAGTACTTC. It codes for CASSIGLQTLQETQYF. The chain has TRBV19 and TRBJ2-5; D is uncertain. V lost 1 base, J lost 1 base, and 13 bases lay in between. The CDR3 is 16 amino acids. Germline values: CDR1 LNHDA, CDR2 SQIVND (reference sequence).